The next 3 T cell receptor beta chains were all read from a single sample in a study of control samples from healthy donors and cancer patients. Sequenced by immunoSEQ multiplex PCR; TCRdb stores in-frame clones only, minus some. The sample consists of under 95,000 clones, approximately 80% of them appearing once. Sequences were obtained from blood. Every receptor here comes from a man aged 50-60 years in good health.

This chain's CDR3 is CASSLASWNEQFF. CDR3 DNA sequence: TGTGCCAGCAGTTTGGCGTCCTGGAATGAGCAGTTCTTC. The chain joins TRBV6-2 or TRBV6-3 to TRBJ2-1; no definite D call. This CDR3 region has 13 residues. Trimming took 4 bases from V and 7 from J, leaving 11 bases between them. Germline V gene data show CDR1 as MNHEY and CDR2 as SVGEGT.

This clone showed up just a few times. V and J are TRBV2 and TRBJ2-1, with 12 positions matching TRBD2. Germline CDR1 reads SNHLY; CDR2 reads FYNNEI. CDR3 length equals 16 residues. V lost 7 bases and J lost 7; bases outside the gene matches: 11. CDR3 coding DNA: TGTGCCAGCACCACCTTCCTAGCGGGAGGGAGGAATGAGCAGTTCTTC. Translating it yields CASTTFLAGGRNEQFF.

The CDR3 sequence: CASSQSLTRGPQPQHF. CDR3 nucleotides: TGCGCCAGCAGCCAATCGCTGACCAGGGGGCCTCAGCCCCAGCATTTT. The chain combines TRBV4-1 with TRBJ1-5, with 8 nucleotides matching TRBD1. Germline values: CDR1 MGHRA, CDR2 YSYEKL. The CDR3 contains 16 residues. The V and J ends lost 2 bases and 6 bases, in that order; junction bases with no gene match: 9.